One and the same sample provided the 17 T cell receptor beta chains below, sequenced in a study of blood T cell repertoires in COVID-19. Assay used: immunoSEQ multiplex PCR; TCRdb lists only in-frame clones, some missing. This table has some 110,000 clones, 87% appearing once. The sequencing sample was made of peripheral blood. The receptors come from a human donor in a cohort sampled during active COVID-19.

This clone was seen a few times. The rearrangement links TRBV7-2 to TRBJ2-1; TRBD2 aligns across 10 bases. CDR3 length: 15 residues. Germline assignment: CDR1 SGHTA and CDR2 FQGNSA. Trimming cost V 0 bases and J 9 bases; bases outside gene matches: 5. This CDR3 reads CASSLAGTSAGEQFF. The CDR3 nucleotides are TGTGCCAGCAGCTTAGCAGGGACTAGCGCAGGTGAGCAGTTCTTC.

There are a few counts of this clone. The chain couples TRBV5-8 to TRBJ1-2; TRBD1 matches at 8 bases. The germline gives CDR1 SGHTS, CDR2 YDEGEE. The ends lost 4 bases at V and 7 bases at J; junction bases unmatched: 6. This CDR3 is 13 amino acids long. The CDR3 here is CASSPTGATGYTF. Written as DNA, the CDR3 is TGTGCCAGCAGCCCGACAGGGGCGACTGGCTACACCTTC.

The chain uses TRBV2 and TRBJ1-2; TRBD1 matches 7 bases. Germline values: CDR1 SNHLY, CDR2 FYNNEI. V shed 5 bases, J shed 5 bases, and the junction held 11 bases outside the gene matches. This CDR3 has 15 residues. Here the CDR3 reads CASSPRGQTQYGYTF. CDR3 coding DNA: TGTGCCAGCAGTCCGCGGGGACAGACGCAGTATGGCTACACCTTC.

The CDR3, as DNA: TGTGCCAGCAAGGGGAACGTGGGTGGACAGGGGCGAGAGACCCAGTACTTC. Protein product: CASKGNVGGQGRETQYF. The chain joins TRBV7-2 to TRBJ2-5, with 9 nucleotides matching TRBD1. The trim removed 7 bases at V and 4 bases at J, leaving 16 bases unmatched. Germline CDR1 and CDR2: SGHTA and FQGNSA. This CDR3 region has 17 residues.

The genes are TRBV5-8 and TRBJ1-5, with D maybe TRBD1 (6 bases). This CDR3 is built from 12 residues. V gave up 2 bases and J gave up 7 bases, with 7 bases separating them. CDR1 SGHTS and CDR2 YDEGEE come from the germline V gene. This CDR3 is CASSFRGQPQHF. Written as DNA, the CDR3 is TGTGCCAGCAGCTTCAGGGGCCAGCCCCAGCATTTT.

The table lists this clone with a few counts. The rearrangement uses TRBV19 and TRBJ2-7, with 7 bases identical to TRBD1. The germline V gene encodes CDR1 LNHDA and CDR2 SQIVND (reference sequence). V lost 7 bases and J lost 1; bases outside the gene matches: 7. This CDR3 is built from 14 residues. The CDR3 nucleotides are TGTGCCAGTAAATCAGGGGGTCGGTCCTACGAGCAGTACTTC. Encoded protein: CASKSGGRSYEQYF.

The CDR3 nucleotides are TGTGCCAGCAGAAGAGGGACAGGCAACACCGGGGAGCTGTTTTTT. Encoded protein: CASRRGTGNTGELFF. The chain combines TRBV6-5 with TRBJ2-2, with TRBD1 identical over 8 bases. The CDR3 contains 15 residues. V gave up 6 bases and J gave up 2 bases; unmatched junction bases: 5. The germline V gene has CDR1 MNHEY and CDR2 SVGAGI.

This chain links TRBV11-3 with TRBJ2-3; no clear D gene. Germline loops: CDR1 SGHNT, CDR2 YENEEA. The CDR3 has 13 residues. V lost 3 bases to trimming and J lost 4 bases, with 8 bases between them. The CDR3 spells CASSLNFPDTQYF. The CDR3 DNA is TGTGCCAGCAGCTTGAACTTCCCAGATACGCAGTATTTT.

The genes are TRBV5-6 and TRBJ2-4; D perhaps matches TRBD1 (5 bases). V lost 3 bases and J 6 bases, leaving 19 bases between the germline ends. This CDR3 comprises 16 residues. Germline values: CDR1 SGHDT, CDR2 YYEEEE. CDR3 nucleotide sequence: TGTGCCAGCAGCTACACGACAGATCTCTACCTAAACATTCAGTACTTC. Amino acid sequence: CASSYTTDLYLNIQYF.

The gene calls are TRBV6-5 and TRBJ2-1; 7 bases align to TRBD2. The CDR3 extends over 15 amino acids. With 5 bases clipped from V and 4 bases from J, the junction kept 8 bases outside the gene matches. CDR1 and CDR2 (germline): MNHEY, SVGAGI. DNA of the CDR3: TGTGCCAGCAGTCCCCGGGGAGCGGGGTACAATGAGCAGTTCTTC. The encoded protein is CASSPRGAGYNEQFF.

V gene TRBV11-3 combines with J gene TRBJ2-7; D unresolved. The V and J ends lost 5 bases and 2 bases respectively, with 10 bases between them. Germline CDR1 reads SGHNT; CDR2 reads YENEEA. CDR3 length: 13 amino acids. In nucleotides, the CDR3 is TGTGCCAGCAGCCTAAGCGAAACCTACGAGCAGTACTTC. This codes for CASSLSETYEQYF.

This clone has only a few counts. The chain links TRBV3-1 (or the pseudogene TRBV3-2) to TRBJ1-1; 7 bases fit TRBD1. The CDR3 consists of 13 residues. The trim removed 6 bases at V and 4 bases at J, leaving 5 bases unmatched. CDR1 and CDR2 (germline): LGHDT, YNNKEL (reference sequence). The CDR3 loop is CASRQGMITEAFF. CDR3 DNA sequence: TGTGCCAGCAGACAGGGGATGATCACTGAAGCTTTCTTT.

The genes are TRBV6-5 and TRBJ2-5, with D possibly matching TRBD2 (7 bases). The CDR3 totals 14 residues. CDR1 and CDR2 (germline): MNHEY, SVGAGI. Between the trimmed V and J ends, which lost 2 bases and 3 bases, there was a span of 10 bases. The CDR3 nucleotides read TGTGCCAGCAGTTACGGGGGGGCCGAAGAGACCCAGTACTTC. As protein: CASSYGGAEETQYF.

The V and J genes are TRBV3-1 (or the pseudogene TRBV3-2) and TRBJ2-3; 7 positions agree with TRBD1. V shed 2 bases and J 2 bases; nucleotides not matched to a gene: 10. Germline V CDR1 and CDR2: LGHDT, YNNKEL (reference sequence). This CDR3 spans 17 amino acids. For the CDR3, the DNA is TGTGCCAGCAGCCAAACCGGGACAGCCTATAACACAGATACGCAGTATTTT. Protein sequence: CASSQTGTAYNTDTQYF.

The J gene is TRBJ2-7, the V gene TRBV19; D call uncertain. CDR1 is LNHDA and CDR2 is SQIVND in the germline V gene (reference sequence). The V end was cut by 4 bases, the J end by 5 bases, with 9 bases between. The CDR3 runs to 12 residues. As DNA, the CDR3 is TGTGCCAGTAGTACGCGGCGGAACGAGCAGTACTTC. It encodes CASSTRRNEQYF.

The J gene is TRBJ2-2, the V gene TRBV7-9; D unclear. V was clipped by 6 bases and J by 0 bases, with 11 bases between them. Germline V gene data show CDR1 as SEHNR and CDR2 as FQNEAQ (reference sequence). The CDR3 is 15 residues long. Written as DNA, the CDR3 is TGTGCCAGCAGAAAACAGACCTCGAACACCGGGGAGCTGTTTTTT. Translation gives CASRKQTSNTGELFF.

The rearrangement joins TRBV3-1 (or the pseudogene TRBV3-2) to TRBJ2-2, with TRBD1 identical over 7 bases. The CDR3 loop spans 16 amino acids. Trimming took 5 bases from V and 6 from J; bases not matched to a gene: 12. Germline loops: CDR1 LGHDT, CDR2 YNNKEL (reference sequence). The CDR3 nucleotides are TGTGCCAGCAGCACCAGGGACAGTTGGTTCTCCGGGGAGCTGTTTTTT. Amino acid sequence: CASSTRDSWFSGELFF.